These 9 T cell receptor beta chains were all obtained from the same sample, sequenced in a study of blood T cell repertoires in COVID-19. Data came from immunoSEQ multiplex PCR; TCRdb stores just in-frame clones and leaves some out. The sample yields about 250,000 clones, more than 70% seen once. Sequencing was performed on peripheral blood. The source is a woman aged 25 to 39 with COVID-19, enrolled during active disease.

This sequence joins TRBV28 and TRBJ2-3; 7 bases map to TRBD2. The junction had 6 bases not matched to a gene; V was cut back by 3 bases and J by 3 bases. Germline V CDR1 and CDR2: MDHEN, SYDVKM. This CDR3 is built from 15 residues. CDR3 in amino acids: CASSLGGSRTDTQYF. CDR3 coding DNA: TGTGCCAGCAGTTTGGGCGGGAGTAGAACAGATACGCAGTATTTT.

The chain uses TRBV4-2 and TRBJ1-2; D is unclear. The CDR3 extends over 13 amino acids. CDR1 is LGHNA, CDR2 YNFKEQ, per germline. The V end was cut by 1 base, the J end by 8 bases, with 11 bases between. CDR3 amino acids: CASSQGETGGYTF. The CDR3 DNA reads TGTGCCAGCAGCCAAGGGGAAACGGGGGGCTACACCTTC.

The V gene is TRBV29-1, the J gene TRBJ2-2, with 7 bases aligning to TRBD1. V trimming: 5 bases; J trimming: 3 bases; junction bases outside the gene matches: 3. The V gene's germline CDR1 is SQVTM and CDR2 ANQGSEA. This CDR3 is built from 13 residues. CDR3 sequence reads: CSVRQGDTGELFF. The CDR3 DNA reads TGCAGCGTTCGACAGGGAGACACCGGGGAGCTGTTTTTT.

For the CDR3, the DNA is TGTGCCAGCAGCAAGGGACTAGCGGGAGTCTACAATGAGCAGTTCTTC. Translation: CASSKGLAGVYNEQFF. The chain recombines TRBV9 with TRBJ2-1; 14 nucleotides agree with TRBD2. The CDR3 runs 16 residues. V shed 4 bases and J 3 bases; nucleotides not matched to a gene: 3. Germline CDR1 SGDLS, CDR2 YYNGEE.

The chain couples TRBV4-3 to TRBJ2-3, with 14 bases that match TRBD2. CDR3 length: 17 amino acids. Germline CDR1 reads LGHNA; CDR2 reads YSLEER. V lost 4 bases and J lost 2; bases outside the gene matches: 5. CDR3 sequence (DNA): TGCGCCAGCAGCCGCGGGACTAGCGGGGGATACACAGATACGCAGTATTTT. Amino acid sequence: CASSRGTSGGYTDTQYF.

This sequence joins TRBV27 and TRBJ2-5; 8 bases are a match to TRBD2. The CDR3 totals 14 residues. Germline V gene data show CDR1 as MNHEY and CDR2 as SMNVEV (reference sequence). J was trimmed by 3 bases and V by 6 bases; bases with no gene match: 6. The CDR3 DNA sequence: TGTGCCAGCAGCCGAGCGGGAGTGGAAGAGACCCAGTACTTC. This codes for CASSRAGVEETQYF.

The genes are TRBV2 and TRBJ2-2; perhaps TRBD1 as D (5 bases). The V end lost 8 bases, the J end lost 3 bases, and 16 bases lay between the germline ends. The germline gives CDR1 SNHLY, CDR2 FYNNEI. The CDR3 runs to 15 residues. This CDR3 is CASRWQGSDTGELFF. The CDR3 nucleotides are TGTGCCAGCCGCTGGCAGGGTAGTGACACCGGGGAGCTGTTTTTT. The whole variable domain, remainder taken from reference TRBV2 and TRBJ2-2, is EPEVTQTPSHQVTQMGQEVILRCVPISNHLYFYWYRQILGQKVEFLVSFYNNEISEKSEIFDDQFSVERPDGSNFTLKIRSTKLEDSAMYFCASRWQGSDTGELFFGEGSRLTVL.

V and J are TRBV6-5 and TRBJ1-5; D may be TRBD1 (5 bases). Looked up from germline, CDR1 is MNHEY and CDR2 is SVGAGI. The V gene lost 5 bases and the J gene lost 3 bases, with 14 bases spanning the gap. The CDR3 runs 15 residues. CDR3 DNA sequence: TGTGCCAGCAGTCAGACAGTTACCGCCAATCAGCCCCAGCATTTT. This translates into CASSQTVTANQPQHF.

The J gene is TRBJ1-1, the V gene TRBV5-1; 7 bases agree with TRBD1. The CDR3 length is 15 residues. Germline V gives CDR1 SGHRS, CDR2 YFSETQ. With 4 bases clipped from V and 0 bases from J, the junction kept 6 bases outside the gene matches. CDR3 in DNA: TGCGCCAGCAGCGCCGGGACAGCTATGAACACTGAAGCTTTCTTT. Protein: CASSAGTAMNTEAFF.